These T cell receptor beta chains were read from a single sample in a study of T cell responses to AZD1222 COVID-19 vaccine. Assay: immunoSEQ multiplex PCR; the TCRdb copy retains only in-frame clones and omits some. The sample includes some 99,000 clones, about 88% of them seen just once. The sequencing here drew on peripheral blood, taken 28 days after the second AZD1222 dose. These receptors were collected from an adult who received the AZD1222 COVID-19 vaccine. CDR3s include the opening cysteine and the closing phenylalanine or tryptophan. Fields, in order: V gene, clone size, CDR3 protein. Some rows mark clone size as missing; the rest say once, few, many or name a class of expanded clone.

TRBV19 | once | CASRGEGQGAYMGTEAFF
TRBV28 | . | CASSFRYEQYF
TRBV29-1 | . | CSGFESQNTEAFF
TRBV7-6 | . | CASSFGTSGSNEQFF
TRBV6-5 | few | CASSGTGYSEAFF
TRBV9 | once | CASSVWGGYGYTF
TRBV7-3 | . | CASSSRSQGDTGELFF
TRBV30 | . | CAWSGFVGAGTGELFF
TRBV12-3/TRBV12-4 | few | CASSPDPEQPQHF
TRBV18 | . | CASSPSDSFSYNEQFF
TRBV7-2 | . | CASSPHSQGVGYGYTF
TRBV19 | . | CASSMGLYQPQHF
TRBV18 | . | CASSPSGGNYGYTF
TRBV7-8 | . | CASSLIWEDQEYF
TRBV9 | . | CASSVGKGTEAFF
TRBV7-8 | . | CASSLGLAAYEQYF
TRBV5-4 | . | CASSLGTGGRVEQFF
TRBV18 | . | CASSPGQGTVQYF
TRBV11-2 | . | CASSSTRNTGELFF
TRBV18 | . | CASSPGTGGFNEQYF
TRBV5-1 | . | CASSRDRGSNYGYTF
TRBV3-1/TRBV3-2 | . | CASSLDRTSGYEQYF
TRBV30 | . | CAWMKRRETRSYNEQFF
TRBV30 | . | CAWSRGEPNTEAFF
TRBV14 | . | CASSRRDSAGELFF
TRBV11-2 | once | CASSLEGVGGELFF
TRBV19 | once | CASSMFVGGGTEAFF
TRBV12-3/TRBV12-4 | . | CASQGGSYNEQFF
TRBV5-8 | . | CASSLAGGKGQVEKLFF
TRBV4-1 | . | CASSKTGGLAGTINEQYF
TRBV7-2 | . | CASSPLGGQGYEKLFF
TRBV7-9 | few | CASSLGWGSTNEKLFF
TRBV12-5 | once | CASGWGQGYNEQFF
TRBV28 | . | CASSLALTTRGEQYF
TRBV9 | . | CASSAPDGRGLNQPQHF
TRBV19 | . | CASSWRQGNQPQHF
TRBV27 | . | CASSLGRNYGYTF
TRBV5-1 | . | CASSLDSSYNEQFF
TRBV10-1 | . | CASSEGLAGVVADTQYF
TRBV7-8 | . | CASSLGSLQPQHF
TRBV7-8 | . | CASRDSGANVLTF
TRBV6-1 | . | CASSKEEVWAGLAGNGVWSDTQYF
TRBV3-1/TRBV3-2 | . | CASSPGLAGDGVKNIQYF
TRBV27 | . | CASSPYIGELFF
TRBV29-1 | . | CSVEGGTGLDTEAFF
TRBV25-1 | . | CASSEWGGTEAFF
TRBV30 | . | CAWSGSGGYNEKLFF
TRBV27 | . | CASSIGTGVYEQYF
TRBV5-4 | . | CASSDTGYHTEAFF
TRBV6-1 | . | CASSEAGLAGEETQYF
TRBV5-8 | . | CASSSGTLYEQYF